The 9 T cell receptor beta chains below come from one sample, sequenced in a study of cytomegalovirus exposure and HLA in healthy donors (dated by TCRdb to about 2017). Library generation was performed with the immunoSEQ multiplex PCR assay. This immuneACCESS table, as held by TCRdb, lists in-frame sequences with V and J called but not all clones. Of the missing ones, under half trace to an unresolved V gene in checked studies; the others have no known cause. In all, the sample holds 200,000 or so clones, and about nine tenths of those were seen once. Roughly 2% of the sample is in the top ten clones. The sequenced sample was PBMCs. The receptors stem from a woman aged 18-29 years in good health and CMV-seropositive.

This chain connects TRBV6-1 to TRBJ2-7; no reliable D call. From germline, CDR1 is MNHNS and CDR2 SASEGT. The CDR3 has 13 amino acids. V was shortened by 6 bases and J by 3 bases, with 12 bases between the two germline ends. CDR3 loop: CASSPRSFYEQYF. CDR3 sequence (DNA): TGTGCCAGCAGCCCCAGGTCGTTCTACGAGCAGTACTTC.

The chain joins TRBV7-9 to TRBJ2-5, with no clear D. Germline V gene sequence: CDR1 SEHNR, CDR2 FQNEAQ (reference sequence). This CDR3 spans 16 amino acids. V lost 5 bases to trimming and J lost 8 bases, with 24 bases between them. The CDR3 sequence is CASSRTRSGFRETQYF. The CDR3 DNA sequence: TGTGCCAGCAGCCGTACCCGCTCGGGTTTTCGTGAAACCCAGTACTTC.

V is TRBV27 and J is TRBJ2-1, with D possibly matching TRBD2 (5 bases). The CDR3 is 13 residues long. Per germline, CDR1 MNHEY and CDR2 SMNVEV (reference sequence). V was trimmed by 5 bases and J by 2 bases, leaving 7 bases between them. CDR3 residues: CASSRTPYNEQFF. CDR3 DNA: TGTGCCAGCAGTCGGACTCCCTACAATGAGCAGTTCTTC.

The gene calls are TRBV28 and TRBJ1-1; D not resolved. The CDR3 contains 14 residues. Germline CDR1 and CDR2: MDHEN and SYDVKM. Trimming took off 1 base at V and 1 base at J, with 7 bases between the two ends. The CDR3 sequence is CASSLFGGNTEAFF. The CDR3 bases are TGTGCCAGCAGTTTATTTGGAGGGAACACTGAAGCTTTCTTT. The full variable domain, with the rest looked up from reference TRBV28 and TRBJ1-1, is DVKVTQSSRYLVKRTGEKVFLECVQDMDHENMFWYRQDPGLGLRLIYFSYDVKMKEKGDIPEGYSVSREKKERFSLILESASTNQTSMYLCASSLFGGNTEAFFGQGTRLTVV.

The chain recombines TRBV19 with TRBJ1-5, with TRBD1 as a possible D gene (5 bases). The V end was cut by 7 bases, the J end by 8 bases, with 18 bases between. Germline CDR1 is LNHDA and CDR2 is SQIVND (reference sequence). This CDR3 is 14 amino acids long. The CDR3 sequence is CASTVRRGMEPQHF. For the CDR3, the DNA is TGTGCCAGTACGGTGAGGAGGGGCATGGAGCCCCAGCATTTT.

CDR3 DNA: TGTGCCAGCAGTTACGCGGGTCTTGGGAATGAGCAGTTCTTC. This translates into CASSYAGLGNEQFF. The gene calls are TRBV6-5 and TRBJ2-1, with D maybe TRBD2 (5 bases). V shed 2 bases and J shed 7 bases, with 12 bases lying between them. The V gene's germline CDR1 is MNHEY and CDR2 SVGAGI. The CDR3 runs 14 residues.

The chain has TRBV19 and TRBJ2-7, with TRBD1 as a possible D gene (5 bases). With 7 bases removed from V and 2 bases from J, the gap between germline ends came to 12 bases. There are 13 residues in the CDR3. Germline CDR1 is LNHDA and CDR2 is SQIVND (reference sequence). The CDR3 sequence: CASMPQGTYEQYF. The CDR3 DNA sequence: TGTGCCAGTATGCCGCAGGGAACCTACGAGCAGTACTTC.

This clone was detected once. This sequence joins TRBV6-1 and TRBJ2-6, with 9 positions matching TRBD1. Trimming cost V 1 base and J 1 base; bases outside gene matches: 2. This CDR3 has 17 amino acids. Looked up from germline, CDR1 is MNHNS and CDR2 is SASEGT. The DNA of the CDR3 is TGTGCCAGCAGTGAAGTCGGGACAGGGTCTGGGGCCAACGTCCTGACTTTC. Translated: CASSEVGTGSGANVLTF.

V usage is TRBV15 and J usage is TRBJ1-3; D not resolved. CDR3 size: 14 residues. Germline lookup yields CDR1 LNHNV and CDR2 YYDKDF (reference sequence). V shed 3 bases and J shed 2 bases, with 8 bases lying between them. CDR3 bases: TGTGCCACCAGCAGCCAGGTCGCTGGAAACACCATATATTTT. Protein: CATSSQVAGNTIYF.